These T cell receptor beta chains were read from a single sample in a study of human T cells and chemical hapten exposure. TCRdb fed the RACE reads into MiXCR, producing one record per CDR3 protein. The table records 300,000 to 450,000 distinct CDR3 sequences, about 5.1% of them present only once. The sample consisted of whole blood, taken in connection with sensitization to the hapten diphenylcyclopropenone (DPC). Receptors originate from a woman aged 50 to 65 with alopecia areata. Some clones in this sample may be carry-over from other donors' samples. Both conserved end residues are part of each CDR3. A D gene is named only where the DNA matches it firmly. Clone size is stated in some rows and not others, as once, few, many or a class when expanded.

clone_size j_call v_call d_call cdr3_aa cdr3_nt
many TRBJ1-3 TRBV7-8 TRBD1 CASSLVQGAENTIYF TGTGCCAGCAGCTTAGTACAGGGGGCAGAAAACACCATATATTTT
many TRBJ2-3 TRBV7-2 - CASSFVPGRTDTQYF TGTGCCAGCAGCTTCGTCCCGGGACGCACAGATACGCAGTATTTT
- TRBJ2-3 TRBV7-9 TRBD1 CAGSRDRDTDTQYF TGTGCCGGCAGCAGGGACAGGGACACAGATACGCAGTATTTT
many TRBJ2-3 TRBV27 - CASSLSTGDTQYF TGTGCCAGCAGTTTATCCACAGGGGATACGCAGTATTTT
few TRBJ2-7 TRBV25-1 TRBD2 CASSDLLAGVEQYF TGTGCCAGCAGTGATCTACTAGCGGGAGTCGAGCAGTACTTC
few TRBJ2-2 TRBV12-3/TRBV12-4 - CASSLDWTGELFF TGTGCCAGCAGTTTAGATTGGACCGGGGAGCTGTTTTTT
few TRBJ2-1 TRBV12-3/TRBV12-4 - CASTVTVPYNEQFF TGTGCCAGCACCGTGACAGTTCCCTACAATGAGCAGTTCTTC
many TRBJ1-6 TRBV7-6 - CASSLGSSNSPLHF TGTGCCAGCAGCTTAGGGTCTAGTAATTCACCCCTCCACTTT
many TRBJ2-3 TRBV9 - CASSVALRENTQYF TGTGCCAGCAGCGTAGCTTTGCGGGAAAATACGCAGTATTTT
many TRBJ2-5 TRBV9 - CASSGNGGRQETQYF TGTGCCAGCAGTGGTAACGGGGGGCGTCAAGAGACCCAGTACTTC
- TRBJ2-5 TRBV2 - CASSEEGTHLKETQYF TGTGCCAGCAGTGAAGAGGGGACTCATCTTAAAGAGACCCAGTACTTC
many TRBJ2-7 TRBV15 - CATSRKGTSHEQYF TGTGCCACCAGCAGGAAGGGGACTTCCCACGAGCAGTACTTC
- TRBJ2-5 TRBV18 - CASSPPAQQETQYF TGTGCCAGCTCACCCCCGGCACAGCAAGAGACCCAGTACTTC
few TRBJ1-1 TRBV4-2 - CASCSLGGNTEAFF TGTGCCAGCTGCTCGTTAGGAGGGAACACTGAAGCTTTCTTT
many TRBJ1-1 TRBV28 TRBD1 CASSYPGQVLNTEAFF TGTGCCAGCAGTTACCCAGGACAGGTTTTAAACACTGAAGCTTTCTTT
- TRBJ2-1 TRBV19 TRBD2 CASSLTGGAVYNEQFF TGTGCCAGTAGTCTGACCGGGGGGGCCGTGTACAATGAGCAGTTCTTC
- TRBJ2-7 TRBV5-8 TRBD2 CASSTSGTTYEQYF TGTGCCAGCAGCACTTCCGGGACTACCTACGAGCAGTACTTC
many TRBJ1-1 TRBV27 - CASSLSGLNTEAFF TGTGCCAGCAGTTTATCCGGTTTGAACACTGAAGCTTTCTTT
many TRBJ1-5 TRBV12-3/TRBV12-4 - CASTYRDEARDQPQHF TGTGCCAGCACCTATCGGGATGAGGCGAGGGATCAGCCCCAGCATTTT
many TRBJ2-6 TRBV15 TRBD2 CATSRDLAGYAVSGANVLTF TGTGCCACCAGCAGAGATTTAGCGGGTTATGCCGTCTCTGGGGCCAACGTCCTGACTTTC
few TRBJ2-2 TRBV27 - CASSFQRQRTGELFF TGTGCCAGCAGTTTCCAGAGACAGCGCACCGGGGAGCTGTTTTTT